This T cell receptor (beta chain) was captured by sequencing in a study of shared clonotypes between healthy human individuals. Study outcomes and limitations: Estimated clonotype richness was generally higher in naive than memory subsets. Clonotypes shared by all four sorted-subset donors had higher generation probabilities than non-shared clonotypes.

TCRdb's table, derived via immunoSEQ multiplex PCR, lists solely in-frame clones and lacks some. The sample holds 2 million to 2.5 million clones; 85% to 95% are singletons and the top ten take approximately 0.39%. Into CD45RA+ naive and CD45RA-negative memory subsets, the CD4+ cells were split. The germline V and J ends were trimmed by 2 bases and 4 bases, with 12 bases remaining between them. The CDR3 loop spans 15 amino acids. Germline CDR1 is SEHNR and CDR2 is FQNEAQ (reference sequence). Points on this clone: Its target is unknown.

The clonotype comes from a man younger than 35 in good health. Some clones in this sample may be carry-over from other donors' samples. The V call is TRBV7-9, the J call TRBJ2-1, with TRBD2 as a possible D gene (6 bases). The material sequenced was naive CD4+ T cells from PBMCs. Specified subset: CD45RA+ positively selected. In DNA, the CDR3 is TGTGCCAGCAGCTTATACGTCGGGAGTTACAATGAGCAGTTCTTC. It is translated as CASSLYVGSYNEQFF.